The 27 T cell receptor beta chains in this list originate from one sample, sequenced in a study of cytomegalovirus exposure and HLA in healthy donors. This PCR relied on a set of 60 Vbeta primers and 13 Jbeta primers. Measured with immunoSEQ multiplex PCR; TCRdb has only the in-frame clones, and not every one. Of about 280,000 clones in the sample, around 90% were seen once. Material for sequencing was PBMCs. Receptor source: a woman in her late teens or twenties in good health and CMV-seronegative.

The rearrangement joins TRBV11-2 to TRBJ2-2; 9 positions match TRBD2. The germline V gene encodes CDR1 SGHAT and CDR2 FQNNGV. V shed 3 bases and J 4 bases; nucleotides not matched to a gene: 3. The CDR3 runs 15 residues. The CDR3 DNA sequence: TGTGCCAGCAGCTTGGCGGGGGGGGGCACCGGGGAGCTGTTTTTT. This gives the protein CASSLAGGGTGELFF.

The rearrangement links TRBV7-6 to TRBJ2-5, with 8 bases aligning to TRBD2. V shed 4 bases and J 11 bases; nucleotides not matched to a gene: 12. Germline values: CDR1 SGHVS, CDR2 FNYEAQ. This CDR3 has 14 amino acids. The CDR3: CASSSEAGVREQYF. The CDR3 nucleotides read TGTGCCAGCAGCTCCGAAGCGGGGGTGCGGGAGCAGTACTTC.

The chain joins TRBV2 to TRBJ2-7; TRBD2 is a possible D gene (7 bases). V shed 5 bases and J shed 2 bases, with 19 bases lying between them. Germline loops: CDR1 SNHLY, CDR2 FYNNEI. CDR3 length equals 16 residues. The CDR3 DNA reads as TGTGCCAGCAGTCCCGGGGAGGGGGGTTTCGCCTACGAGCAGTACTTC. Residues: CASSPGEGGFAYEQYF.

The chain employs TRBV2 and TRBJ2-2, with 7 bases aligning to TRBD1. CDR1 is SNHLY and CDR2 is FYNNEI in the germline V gene. Trimming cost V 6 bases and J 5 bases; bases outside gene matches: 6. The CDR3 is 14 amino acids. CDR3 residues: CASRNFRGTGELFF. In nucleotides, the CDR3 is TGTGCCAGCAGGAACTTCAGGGGGACCGGGGAGCTGTTTTTT.

The J gene is TRBJ2-7, the V gene TRBV4-1; 8 bases are shared with TRBD1. The CDR3 extends over 13 amino acids. V shed 1 base, J shed 7 bases, and the junction held 3 bases outside the gene matches. The V gene's germline CDR1 is MGHRA and CDR2 YSYEKL. In DNA form, the CDR3 reads TGCGCCAGCAGCCAAGGACAGGGGTGGGAGCAGTACTTC. It is translated as CASSQGQGWEQYF.

In its sample, this clone was seen a few times. The chain links TRBV7-9 to TRBJ1-2; TRBD1 matches at 8 bases. Trimming removed 5 bases from V and 8 bases from J; junction bases left unmatched: 10. The germline V gene has CDR1 SEHNR and CDR2 FQNEAQ (reference sequence). This CDR3 contains 14 residues. CDR3 in amino acids: CASSPSGQAGGYTF. The CDR3, as DNA: TGTGCCAGCAGCCCATCGGGACAGGCGGGAGGCTACACCTTC.

The chain joins TRBV6-1 to TRBJ2-7, with TRBD1 matching 9 bases. V was clipped by 0 bases and J by 5 bases; unmatched bases: 8. This CDR3 comprises 16 residues. Germline V gene lookup returns CDR1 MNHNS and CDR2 SASEGT. The DNA for the CDR3 is TGTGCCAGCAGTGAAGCGAGCTACAGGGGGCTTCACGAGCAGTACTTC. This codes for CASSEASYRGLHEQYF.

This clone was detected a few times. The J gene is TRBJ2-2, the V gene TRBV2; TRBD1 matches at 8 bases. Germline lookup yields CDR1 SNHLY and CDR2 FYNNEI. The CDR3 runs to 13 residues. J lost 6 bases, V lost 6 bases, and 3 bases had no gene match. The CDR3 nucleotides are TGTGCCAGCAGGGGGACAGGCGCCGGGGAGCTGTTTTTT. It encodes CASRGTGAGELFF.

V and J are TRBV9 and TRBJ2-3; TRBD2 aligns across 7 bases. The germline V gene has CDR1 SGDLS and CDR2 YYNGEE. The CDR3 is 15 residues long. The V gene end was trimmed by 1 base and the J gene end by 2 bases; junction bases not matched to a gene: 4. This chain's CDR3 is CASSVKAGFTDTQYF. The CDR3 bases are TGTGCCAGCAGCGTAAAAGCGGGGTTCACAGATACGCAGTATTTT.

Here the CDR3 DNA reads TGTGCCAGCAGACCACACAGCTCCTACGAGCAGTACTTC. This translates into CASRPHSSYEQYF. The chain has TRBV6-5 and TRBJ2-7; D is undetermined. The CDR3 is 13 amino acids. Between the trimmed V and J ends, which lost 6 bases and 0 bases, there was a span of 9 bases. Looked up from germline, CDR1 is MNHEY and CDR2 is SVGAGI.

The chain has TRBV20-1 and TRBJ2-7, with a possible D match to TRBD2 (6 bases). Germline CDR1 and CDR2: DFQATT and SNEGSKA (reference sequence). The CDR3 length is 11 residues. V was cut by 6 bases and J by 3 bases, with 9 bases left in between. CDR3 sequence (DNA): TGCAGTGCCCCGGAGGGCTACGAGCAGTACTTC. Translated: CSAPEGYEQYF.

The chain recombines TRBV1 with TRBJ1-1; no DNA check was done on the table's D call, TRBD1. TRBV1 is a pseudogene locus. The CDR3 has 12 residues. The CDR3 DNA is TGCACCAGCAGCCAAGGGCACAGGGAAGCTTTCTTT. Its protein is CTSSQGHREAFF.

The V call is TRBV5-1, the J call TRBJ2-3; 12 bases are a match to TRBD2. Germline values: CDR1 SGHRS, CDR2 YFSETQ. V was pared by 4 bases and J by 4 bases, with 10 bases of the junction left unmatched. The CDR3 extends over 17 amino acids. The CDR3, as DNA: TGCGCCAGCAGCATAACTAGCGGGGGGAGTGGGGCAGATACGCAGTATTTT. Translating it yields CASSITSGGSGADTQYF.

As for this clone: The junction differs from germline at one of its ends, possibly a read error. This sample includes further DNA sequences coding for the same CDR3. The V and J genes are TRBV5-1 and TRBJ1-6, with D unresolved. The CDR3 consists of 16 residues. In germline, CDR1 is SGHRS, CDR2 YFSETQ. This CDR3 reads CASSLGTASINSPLHF. The CDR3 nucleotides read TGCGCCAGCAGCTTGGGAACAGCCAGCATTAATTCCCCCCTCCACTTT.

V usage is TRBV25-1 and J usage is TRBJ2-5; 7 bases are a match to TRBD1. The DNA end lines up better with TRBJ2-7; the J call may be wrong. The germline CDR1 and CDR2 sequences are MGHDK and SYGVNS. The CDR3 is 15 amino acids. The CDR3 is CASSESGTVTYEQYF. The CDR3 coding sequence is TGTGCCAGCAGTGAATCGGGGACAGTTACCTACGAGCAGTACTTC.

The chain recombines TRBV7-9 with TRBJ1-6; 7 bases are shared with TRBD1. This CDR3 spans 15 amino acids. Per the germline V gene, CDR1 is SEHNR and CDR2 is FQNEAQ (reference sequence). Unmatched junction bases numbered 3, after V lost 0 bases and J lost 7 bases. DNA for the CDR3: TGTGCCAGCAGCTTAGCCGACAGGGACAATTCACCCCTCCACTTT. Its translation: CASSLADRDNSPLHF.

A single count supports this clone. The sample carries other DNA sequences with the same CDR3. The chain has TRBV5-4 and TRBJ2-3; 8 positions agree with TRBD2. J was trimmed by 0 bases and V by 5 bases; bases with no gene match: 2. This CDR3 is built from 14 residues. CDR1 SGHNT and CDR2 YYREEE come from the germline V gene (reference sequence). The CDR3 DNA is TGTGCCAGCAGTCGCGGGGGGAGCACAGATACGCAGTATTTT. This sequence encodes CASSRGGSTDTQYF.

CDR3 in amino acids: CASSLGTSGGWRGANVLTF. The CDR3 region has the DNA TGTGCCAGCAGCCTCGGGACTAGCGGGGGTTGGAGGGGGGCCAACGTCCTGACTTTC. The gene calls are TRBV5-4 and TRBJ2-6; 14 bases match TRBD2. The CDR3 runs to 19 residues. The V gene's germline CDR1 is SGHNT and CDR2 YYREEE (reference sequence). Trimming cost V 4 bases and J 4 bases; bases outside gene matches: 10.

CDR3: CASSLDHGETNYGYTF. CDR3 bases: TGTGCCAGCAGCTTAGACCACGGGGAGACTAACTATGGCTACACCTTC. The chain recombines TRBV7-9 with TRBJ1-2; D is undetermined. In germline, CDR1 is SEHNR, CDR2 FQNEAQ (reference sequence). The CDR3 length is 16 residues. V lost 1 base to trimming and J lost 0 bases, with 12 bases between them.

The chain uses TRBV10-3 and TRBJ2-7, with TRBD1 matching 7 bases. Germline CDR1 ENHRY, CDR2 SYGVKD. Losses at the gene ends were 10 bases for V and 4 bases for J; bases not matched to a gene: 10. The CDR3 length is 13 residues. CDR3 protein: CATMTGTKYEQYF. The CDR3 coding sequence is TGTGCCACCATGACAGGGACGAAGTACGAGCAGTACTTC.

V gene TRBV2 combines with J gene TRBJ2-7, with 7 bases that match TRBD1. The CDR3 covers 15 residues. The germline gives CDR1 SNHLY, CDR2 FYNNEI. With V trimmed by 5 bases and J by 2 bases, 9 bases remained unmatched. The CDR3 DNA follows: TGTGCCAGCAGTCCGAGACAGGGTCGGACCTACGAGCAGTACTTC. This encodes CASSPRQGRTYEQYF.

This chain connects TRBV5-1 to TRBJ2-5, with 8 positions matching TRBD2. Germline V gene lookup returns CDR1 SGHRS and CDR2 YFSETQ. This CDR3 comprises 14 residues. J was trimmed by 5 bases and V by 3 bases; bases with no gene match: 6. CDR3: CASSSGGAPETQYF. The DNA for the CDR3 is TGCGCCAGCAGCTCCGGGGGGGCCCCGGAGACCCAGTACTTC. The full variable domain, its missing parts supplied by reference TRBV5-1 and TRBJ2-5, is KAGVTQTPRYLIKTRGQQVTLSCSPISGHRSVSWYQQTPGQGLQFLFEYFSETQRNKGNFPGRFSGRQFSNSRSEMNVSTLELGDSALYLCASSSGGAPETQYFGPGTRLLVL.

This rearrangement joins TRBV19 to TRBJ2-7; D is uncertain. The length of the CDR3 is 13 residues. Per germline, CDR1 LNHDA and CDR2 SQIVND (reference sequence). V lost 3 bases and J lost 8, with 14 bases in between. The CDR3 region is CASSITPGAQQYF. The DNA for the CDR3 is TGTGCCAGTAGTATTACCCCCGGAGCCCAGCAGTACTTC.

The chain combines TRBV19 with TRBJ2-5; 8 bases match TRBD2. This CDR3 spans 17 amino acids. Trimming removed 1 base from V and 1 base from J; junction bases left unmatched: 8. The germline V gene has CDR1 LNHDA and CDR2 SQIVND (reference sequence). CDR3 region: CASSIGIAGNLQETQYF. The CDR3 nucleotides are TGTGCCAGTAGTATAGGGATAGCGGGGAACCTCCAAGAGACCCAGTACTTC.

V and J are TRBV4-2 and TRBJ2-3, with 7 bases matching TRBD2. The CDR3 runs 16 residues. The J segment lost 3 bases and the V segment lost 0 bases, leaving 6 bases of the junction unmatched. The germline V gene encodes CDR1 LGHNA and CDR2 YNFKEQ. The DNA for the CDR3 is TGTGCCAGCAGCCAAGATCCGGGGGGATTTACAGATACGCAGTATTTT. Protein: CASSQDPGGFTDTQYF.

This clone was recorded only once. V usage is TRBV19 and J usage is TRBJ1-2; D is perhaps TRBD1 (6 bases). The germline V gene encodes CDR1 LNHDA and CDR2 SQIVND (reference sequence). This CDR3 region has 13 residues. V was cut by 6 bases and J by 4 bases, with 12 bases left in between. The CDR3 sequence: CASSPDRTYGYTF. The CDR3 DNA reads as TGTGCCAGTAGCCCCGACAGGACCTATGGCTACACCTTC.

The chain carries TRBV19 and TRBJ1-1; D may be TRBD1 (5 bases). Trimming stripped 3 bases from V and 6 bases from J, with 8 bases between. The germline CDR1 and CDR2 sequences are LNHDA and SQIVND (reference sequence). The CDR3 covers 12 residues. This chain's CDR3 is CASSILGPEAFF. CDR3 nucleotides: TGTGCCAGTAGTATTTTGGGGCCTGAAGCTTTCTTT.